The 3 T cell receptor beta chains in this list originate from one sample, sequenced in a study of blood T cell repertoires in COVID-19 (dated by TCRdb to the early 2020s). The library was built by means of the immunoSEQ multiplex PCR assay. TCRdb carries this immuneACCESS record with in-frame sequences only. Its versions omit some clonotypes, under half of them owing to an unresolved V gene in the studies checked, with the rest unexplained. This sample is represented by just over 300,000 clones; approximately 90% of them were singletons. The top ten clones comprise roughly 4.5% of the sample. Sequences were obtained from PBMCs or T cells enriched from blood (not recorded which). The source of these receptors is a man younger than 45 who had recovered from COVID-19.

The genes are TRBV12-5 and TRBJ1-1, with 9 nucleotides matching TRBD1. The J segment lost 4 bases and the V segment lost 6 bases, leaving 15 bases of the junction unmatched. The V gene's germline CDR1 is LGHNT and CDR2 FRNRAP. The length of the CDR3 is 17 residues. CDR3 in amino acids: CASGQVWTGVVSTEAFF. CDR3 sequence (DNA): TGTGCTAGTGGCCAGGTATGGACAGGGGTTGTGAGCACTGAAGCTTTCTTT. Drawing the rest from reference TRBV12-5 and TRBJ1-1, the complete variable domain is DARVTQTPRHKVTEMGQEVTMRCQPILGHNTVFWYRQTMMQGLELLAYFRNRAPLDDSGMPKDRFSAEMPDATLATLKIQPSEPRDSAVYFCASGQVWTGVVSTEAFFGQGTRLTVV.

As DNA, the CDR3 is TGCAGCGTCGGTCGGGGTGCCGACTCCTACGAGCAGTACTTC. Residues: CSVGRGADSYEQYF. This sequence joins TRBV29-1 and TRBJ2-7, with D possibly being TRBD2 (5 bases). V was clipped by 6 bases and J by 0 bases, with 15 bases between them. The CDR3 length is 14 residues. CDR1 SQVTM and CDR2 ANQGSEA come from the germline V gene.

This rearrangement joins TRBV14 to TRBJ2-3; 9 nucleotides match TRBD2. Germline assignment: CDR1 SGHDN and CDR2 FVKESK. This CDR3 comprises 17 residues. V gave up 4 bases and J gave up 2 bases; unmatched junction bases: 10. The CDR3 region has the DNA TGTGCCAGCAGCCGAATCAGCGGGAGGCTGTCCACAGATACGCAGTATTTT. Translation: CASSRISGRLSTDTQYF.